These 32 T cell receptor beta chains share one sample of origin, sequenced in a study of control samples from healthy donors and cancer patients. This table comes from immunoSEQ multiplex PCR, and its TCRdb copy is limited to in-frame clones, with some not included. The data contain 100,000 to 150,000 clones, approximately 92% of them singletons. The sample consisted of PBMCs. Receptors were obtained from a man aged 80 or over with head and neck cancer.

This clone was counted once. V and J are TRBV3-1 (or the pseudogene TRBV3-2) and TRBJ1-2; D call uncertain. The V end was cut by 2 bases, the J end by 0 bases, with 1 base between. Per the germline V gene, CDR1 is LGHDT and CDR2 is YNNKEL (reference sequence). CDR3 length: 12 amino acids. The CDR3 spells CASSQTNYGYTF. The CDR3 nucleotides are TGTGCCAGCAGCCAAACTAACTATGGCTACACCTTC.

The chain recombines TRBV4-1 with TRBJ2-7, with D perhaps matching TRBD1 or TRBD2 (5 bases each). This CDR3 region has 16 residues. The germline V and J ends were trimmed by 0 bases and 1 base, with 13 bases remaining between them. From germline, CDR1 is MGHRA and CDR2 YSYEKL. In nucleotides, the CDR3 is TGCGCCAGCAGCCAAGATATGGGGGTAGGGTCCTACGAGCAGTACTTC. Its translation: CASSQDMGVGSYEQYF.

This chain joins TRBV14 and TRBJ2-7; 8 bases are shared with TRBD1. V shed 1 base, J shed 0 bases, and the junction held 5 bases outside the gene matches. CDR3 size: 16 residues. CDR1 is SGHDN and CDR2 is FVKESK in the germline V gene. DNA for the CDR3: TGTGCCAGCAGCCAAGGAACAGGGGGTATCTCCTACGAGCAGTACTTC. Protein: CASSQGTGGISYEQYF.

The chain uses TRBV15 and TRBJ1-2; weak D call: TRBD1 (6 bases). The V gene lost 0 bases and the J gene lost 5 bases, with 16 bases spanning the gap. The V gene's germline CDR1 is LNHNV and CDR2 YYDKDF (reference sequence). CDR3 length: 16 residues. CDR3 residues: CATSRDHRAGIYGYTF. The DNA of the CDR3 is TGTGCCACCAGCAGAGATCACAGGGCAGGCATATATGGCTACACCTTC.

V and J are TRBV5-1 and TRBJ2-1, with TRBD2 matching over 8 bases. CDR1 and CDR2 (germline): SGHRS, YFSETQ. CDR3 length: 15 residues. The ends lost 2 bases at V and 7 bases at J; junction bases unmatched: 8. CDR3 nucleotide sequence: TGCGCCAGCAGCTTACAGCGGGAGATAAAGAATGAGCAGTTCTTC. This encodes CASSLQREIKNEQFF.

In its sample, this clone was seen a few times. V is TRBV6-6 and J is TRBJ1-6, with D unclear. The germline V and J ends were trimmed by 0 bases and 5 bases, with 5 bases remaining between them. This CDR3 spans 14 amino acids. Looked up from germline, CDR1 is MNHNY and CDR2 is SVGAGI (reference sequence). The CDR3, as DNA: TGTGCCAGCAGTTACTCGCCAGATAATTCACCCCTCCACTTT. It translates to CASSYSPDNSPLHF.

Here the CDR3 reads CASSLVKGEAFF. Here the CDR3 DNA reads TGTGCCAGCAGCTTAGTGAAGGGGGAAGCTTTCTTT. This chain joins TRBV11-2 and TRBJ1-1, with a weak D call TRBD1 (5 bases). Germline V gives CDR1 SGHAT, CDR2 FQNNGV. Trimming shortened V by 1 base and J by 8 bases, and 8 bases separated the two germline ends. This CDR3 comprises 12 residues.

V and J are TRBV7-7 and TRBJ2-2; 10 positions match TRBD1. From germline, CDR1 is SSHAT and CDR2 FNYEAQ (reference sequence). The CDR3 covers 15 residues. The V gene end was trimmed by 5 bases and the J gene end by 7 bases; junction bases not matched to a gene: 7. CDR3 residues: CASSTDRGRGGELFF. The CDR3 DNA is TGTGCCAGCAGCACCGACAGGGGGCGCGGCGGGGAGCTGTTTTTT.

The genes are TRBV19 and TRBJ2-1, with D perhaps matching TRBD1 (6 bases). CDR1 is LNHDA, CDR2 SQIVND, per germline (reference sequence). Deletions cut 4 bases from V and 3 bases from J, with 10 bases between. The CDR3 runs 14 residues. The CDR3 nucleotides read TGTGCCAGTAGTACCTGGGACAACTACAATGAGCAGTTCTTC. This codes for CASSTWDNYNEQFF.

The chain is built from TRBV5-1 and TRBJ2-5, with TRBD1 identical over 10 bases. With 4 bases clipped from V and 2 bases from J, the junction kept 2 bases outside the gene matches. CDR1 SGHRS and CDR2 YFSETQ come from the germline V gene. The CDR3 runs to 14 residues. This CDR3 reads CASSEGQGQETQYF. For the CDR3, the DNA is TGCGCCAGCAGCGAGGGACAGGGGCAAGAGACCCAGTACTTC.

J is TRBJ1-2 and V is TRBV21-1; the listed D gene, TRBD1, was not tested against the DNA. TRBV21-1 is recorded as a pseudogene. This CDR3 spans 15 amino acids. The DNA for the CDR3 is TGTGCCAGCAGCATTGCCCCTGGACAGGGCTATGGCTACACCTTC. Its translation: CASSIAPGQGYGYTF.

The CDR3 is CASSLGGRPLNSPLHF. Written as DNA, the CDR3 is TGTGCCAGCAGCTTAGGAGGGCGACCTCTTAATTCACCCCTCCACTTT. V and J are TRBV13 and TRBJ1-6; D not resolved. The CDR3 consists of 16 residues. Germline V gives CDR1 PRHDT, CDR2 FYEKMQ (reference sequence). The V gene lost 0 bases and the J gene lost 6 bases, with 12 bases spanning the gap.

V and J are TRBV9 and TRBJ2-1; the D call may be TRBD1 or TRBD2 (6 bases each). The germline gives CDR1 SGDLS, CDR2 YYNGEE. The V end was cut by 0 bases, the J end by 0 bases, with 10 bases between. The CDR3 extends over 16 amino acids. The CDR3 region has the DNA TGTGCCAGCAGCGTAGGGAGGGGGGTCTCCTACAATGAGCAGTTCTTC. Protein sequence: CASSVGRGVSYNEQFF.

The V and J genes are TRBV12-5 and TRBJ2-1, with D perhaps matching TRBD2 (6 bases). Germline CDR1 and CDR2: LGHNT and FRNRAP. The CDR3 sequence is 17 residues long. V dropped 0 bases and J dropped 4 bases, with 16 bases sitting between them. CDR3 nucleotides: TGTGCTAGTGGTTTGGTACTTGGCGGGGTTAGGTACAATGAGCAGTTCTTC. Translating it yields CASGLVLGGVRYNEQFF.

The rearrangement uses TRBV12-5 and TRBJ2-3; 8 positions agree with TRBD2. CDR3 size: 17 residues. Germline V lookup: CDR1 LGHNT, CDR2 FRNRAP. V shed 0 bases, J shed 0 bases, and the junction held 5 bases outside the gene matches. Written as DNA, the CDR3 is TGTGCTAGTGGTTTGGTAACGGGGGGGCCGAGCACAGATACGCAGTATTTT. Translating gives CASGLVTGGPSTDTQYF.

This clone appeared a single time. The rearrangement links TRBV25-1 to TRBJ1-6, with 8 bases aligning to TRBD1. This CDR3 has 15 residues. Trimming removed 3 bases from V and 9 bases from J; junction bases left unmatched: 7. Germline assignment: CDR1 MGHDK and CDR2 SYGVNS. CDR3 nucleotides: TGTGCCAGCAGTGATAGCCAGGGGGCTGGTTCACCCCTCCACTTT. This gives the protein CASSDSQGAGSPLHF.

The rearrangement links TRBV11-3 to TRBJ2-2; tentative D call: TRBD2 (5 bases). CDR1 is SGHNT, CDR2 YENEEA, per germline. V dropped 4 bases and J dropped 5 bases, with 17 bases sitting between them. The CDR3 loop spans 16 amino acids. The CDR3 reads CASSSPLGRGTGELFF. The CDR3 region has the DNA TGTGCCAGCAGCTCACCACTAGGACGGGGAACCGGGGAGCTGTTTTTT.

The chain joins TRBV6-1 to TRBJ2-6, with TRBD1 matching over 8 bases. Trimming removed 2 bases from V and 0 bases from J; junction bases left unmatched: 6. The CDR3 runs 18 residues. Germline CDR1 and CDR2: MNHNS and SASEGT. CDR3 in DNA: TGTGCCAGCAGTGAAAGGGACAGGCGTCTCTCTGGGGCCAACGTCCTGACTTTC. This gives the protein CASSERDRRLSGANVLTF.

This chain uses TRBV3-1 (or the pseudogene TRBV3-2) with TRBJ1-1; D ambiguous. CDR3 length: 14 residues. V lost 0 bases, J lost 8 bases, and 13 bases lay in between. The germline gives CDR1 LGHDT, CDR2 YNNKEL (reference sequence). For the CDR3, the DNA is TGTGCCAGCAGCCAAGAATGGGTACCCCGGGAAGCTTTCTTT. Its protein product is CASSQEWVPREAFF.

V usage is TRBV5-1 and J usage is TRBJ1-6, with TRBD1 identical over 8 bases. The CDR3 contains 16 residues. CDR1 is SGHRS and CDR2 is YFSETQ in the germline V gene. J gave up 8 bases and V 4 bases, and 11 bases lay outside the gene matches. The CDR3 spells CASSPANGQGYSPLHF. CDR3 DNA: TGCGCCAGCAGCCCGGCGAATGGACAGGGATATTCACCCCTCCACTTT.

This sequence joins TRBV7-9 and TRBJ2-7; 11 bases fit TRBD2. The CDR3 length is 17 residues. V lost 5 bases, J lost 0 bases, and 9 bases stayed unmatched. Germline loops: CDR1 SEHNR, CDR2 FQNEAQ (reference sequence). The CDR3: CASSPGLAGGLSYEQYF. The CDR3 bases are TGTGCCAGCAGCCCGGGGCTAGCGGGAGGCCTCTCCTACGAGCAGTACTTC. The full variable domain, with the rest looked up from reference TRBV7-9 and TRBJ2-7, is DTGVSQNPRHKITKRGQNVTFRCDPISEHNRLYWYRQTLGQGPEFLTYFQNEAQLEKSRLLSDRFSAERPKGSFSTLEIQRTEQGDSAMYLCASSPGLAGGLSYEQYFGPGTRLTVT.

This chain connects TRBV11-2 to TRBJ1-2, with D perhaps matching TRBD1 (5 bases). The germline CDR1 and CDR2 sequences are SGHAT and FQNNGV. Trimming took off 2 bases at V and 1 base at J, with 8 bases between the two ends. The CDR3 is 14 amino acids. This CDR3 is CASSLWGSNYGYTF. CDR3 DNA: TGTGCCAGCAGCTTATGGGGGAGTAACTATGGCTACACCTTC.

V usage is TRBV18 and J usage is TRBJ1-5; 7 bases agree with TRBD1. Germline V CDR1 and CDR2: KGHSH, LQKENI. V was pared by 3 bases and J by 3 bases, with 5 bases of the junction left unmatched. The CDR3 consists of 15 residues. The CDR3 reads CASSPRDSNNQPQHF. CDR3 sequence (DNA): TGTGCCAGCTCACCCCGGGACAGTAACAATCAGCCCCAGCATTTT.

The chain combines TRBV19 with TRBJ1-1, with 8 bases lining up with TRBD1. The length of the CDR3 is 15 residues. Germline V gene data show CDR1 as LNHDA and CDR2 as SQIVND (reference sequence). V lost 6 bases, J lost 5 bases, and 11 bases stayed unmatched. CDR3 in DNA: TGTGCCAGTAGAACGACAGGGGCCGGAGGAACTGAAGCTTTCTTT. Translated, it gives CASRTTGAGGTEAFF.

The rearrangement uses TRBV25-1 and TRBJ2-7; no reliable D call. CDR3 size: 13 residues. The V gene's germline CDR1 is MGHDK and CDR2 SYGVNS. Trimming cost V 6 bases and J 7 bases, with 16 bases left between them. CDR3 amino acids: CASSWEWAREQYF. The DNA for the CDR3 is TGTGCCAGCAGCTGGGAATGGGCGCGGGAGCAGTACTTC.

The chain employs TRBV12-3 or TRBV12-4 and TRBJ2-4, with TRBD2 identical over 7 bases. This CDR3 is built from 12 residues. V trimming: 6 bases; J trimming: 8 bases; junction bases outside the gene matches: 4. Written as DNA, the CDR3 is TGTGCCAGCAGGTGGGGGGGAGACATTCAGTACTTC. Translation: CASRWGGDIQYF.

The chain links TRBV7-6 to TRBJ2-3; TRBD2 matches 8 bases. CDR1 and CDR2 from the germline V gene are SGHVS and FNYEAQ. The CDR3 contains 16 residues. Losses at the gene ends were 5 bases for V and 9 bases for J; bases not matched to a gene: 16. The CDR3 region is CASSALAGTVLDTQYF. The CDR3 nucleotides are TGTGCCAGCAGCGCCTTAGCGGGGACTGTCCTAGACACGCAGTATTTT.

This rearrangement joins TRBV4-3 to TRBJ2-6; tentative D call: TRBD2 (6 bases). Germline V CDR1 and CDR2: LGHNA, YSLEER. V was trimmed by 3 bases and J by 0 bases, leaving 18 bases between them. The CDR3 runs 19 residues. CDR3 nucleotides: TGCGCCAGCAGCCAGGGTATTCCGGGACTGTACTCTGGGGCCAACGTCCTGACTTTC. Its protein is CASSQGIPGLYSGANVLTF.

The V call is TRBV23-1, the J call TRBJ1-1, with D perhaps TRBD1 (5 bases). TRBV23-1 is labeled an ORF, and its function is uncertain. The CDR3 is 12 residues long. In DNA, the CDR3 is TGCCCATCCAGGGCAATCCACACTGAAGCTTTCTTT. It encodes CPSRAIHTEAFF.

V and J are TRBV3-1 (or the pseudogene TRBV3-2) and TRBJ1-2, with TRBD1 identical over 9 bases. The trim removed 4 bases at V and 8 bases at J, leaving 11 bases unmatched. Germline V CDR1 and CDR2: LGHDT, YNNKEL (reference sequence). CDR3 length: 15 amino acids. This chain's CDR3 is CASSPPNRGLGGYTF. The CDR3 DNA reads TGTGCCAGCAGCCCGCCGAACAGGGGGCTAGGAGGCTACACCTTC.

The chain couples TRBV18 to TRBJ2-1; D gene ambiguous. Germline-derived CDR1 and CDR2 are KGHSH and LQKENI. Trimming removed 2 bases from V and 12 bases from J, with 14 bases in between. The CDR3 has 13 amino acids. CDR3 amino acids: CASSPVSLEGQFF. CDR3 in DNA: TGTGCCAGCTCACCAGTATCGTTGGAAGGGCAGTTCTTC.

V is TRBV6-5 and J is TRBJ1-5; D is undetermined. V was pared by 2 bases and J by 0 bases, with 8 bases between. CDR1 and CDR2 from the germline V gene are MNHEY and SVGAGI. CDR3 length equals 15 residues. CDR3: CASSYGPYSNQPQHF. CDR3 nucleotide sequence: TGTGCCAGCAGTTACGGCCCGTATAGCAATCAGCCCCAGCATTTT.